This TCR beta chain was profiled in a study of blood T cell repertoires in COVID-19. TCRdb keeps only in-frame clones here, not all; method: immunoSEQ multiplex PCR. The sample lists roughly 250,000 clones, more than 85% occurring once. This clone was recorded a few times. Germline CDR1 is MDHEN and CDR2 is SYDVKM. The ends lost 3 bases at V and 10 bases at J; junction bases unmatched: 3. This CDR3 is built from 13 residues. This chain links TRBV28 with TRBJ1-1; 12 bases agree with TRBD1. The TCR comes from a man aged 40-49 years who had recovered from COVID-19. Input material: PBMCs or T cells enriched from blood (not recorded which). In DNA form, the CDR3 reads TGTGCCAGCAGTTTGCGGGACAGGGGGCTAGCTTTCTTT. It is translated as CASSLRDRGLAFF.